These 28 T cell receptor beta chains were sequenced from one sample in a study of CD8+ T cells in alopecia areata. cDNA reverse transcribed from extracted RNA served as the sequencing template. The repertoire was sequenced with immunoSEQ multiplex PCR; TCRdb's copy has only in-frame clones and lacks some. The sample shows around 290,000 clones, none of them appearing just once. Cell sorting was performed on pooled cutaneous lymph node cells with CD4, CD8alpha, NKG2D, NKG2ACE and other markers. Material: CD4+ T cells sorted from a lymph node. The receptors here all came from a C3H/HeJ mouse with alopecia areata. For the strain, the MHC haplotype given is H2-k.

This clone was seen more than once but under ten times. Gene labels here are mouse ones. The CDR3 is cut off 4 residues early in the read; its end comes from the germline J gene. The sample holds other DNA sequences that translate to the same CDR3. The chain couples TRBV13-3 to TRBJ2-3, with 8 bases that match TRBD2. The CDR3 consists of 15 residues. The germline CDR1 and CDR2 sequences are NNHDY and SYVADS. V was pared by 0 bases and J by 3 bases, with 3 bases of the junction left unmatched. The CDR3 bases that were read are TGTGCCAGCAGTGATGCGAGGGGGGGCGCAGAA. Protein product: CASSDARGGAE. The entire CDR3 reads CASSDARGGAETLYF.

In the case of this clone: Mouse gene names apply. CDR3 sequence reads: CASSRTGGAGNTGQLYF. The CDR3 bases that were read are TGTGCCAGCAGCCGGACAGGGGGCGCGGGAAACACCGGG. The chain recombines TRBV5 with TRBJ2-2; 11 nucleotides match TRBD1. The CDR3 goes on 4 residues after the read ends, and that part is filled in from the germline J gene. J lost 1 base, V lost 4 bases, and 5 bases had no gene match. Germline CDR1 and CDR2: LGHNA and YNLKQL (reference sequence). The CDR3 consists of 17 residues.

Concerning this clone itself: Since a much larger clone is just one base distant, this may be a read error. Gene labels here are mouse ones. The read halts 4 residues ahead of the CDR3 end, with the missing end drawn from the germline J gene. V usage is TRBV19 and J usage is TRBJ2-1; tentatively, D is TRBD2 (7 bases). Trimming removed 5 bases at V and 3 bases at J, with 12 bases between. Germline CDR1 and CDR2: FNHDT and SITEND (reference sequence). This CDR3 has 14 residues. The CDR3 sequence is CASRDLGAYAEQFF. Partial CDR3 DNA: TGTGCCAGCAGAGATCTGGGGGCCTATGCT.

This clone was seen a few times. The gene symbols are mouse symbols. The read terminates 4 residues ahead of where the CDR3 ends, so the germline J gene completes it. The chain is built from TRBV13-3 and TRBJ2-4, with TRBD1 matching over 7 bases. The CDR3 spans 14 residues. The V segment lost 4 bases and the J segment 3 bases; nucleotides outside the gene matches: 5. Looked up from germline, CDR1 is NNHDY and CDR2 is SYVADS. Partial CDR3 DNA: TGTGCCAGCAGTCCTCACAGGGGCCAAAAC. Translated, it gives CASSPHRGQN. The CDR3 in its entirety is CASSPHRGQNTLYF.

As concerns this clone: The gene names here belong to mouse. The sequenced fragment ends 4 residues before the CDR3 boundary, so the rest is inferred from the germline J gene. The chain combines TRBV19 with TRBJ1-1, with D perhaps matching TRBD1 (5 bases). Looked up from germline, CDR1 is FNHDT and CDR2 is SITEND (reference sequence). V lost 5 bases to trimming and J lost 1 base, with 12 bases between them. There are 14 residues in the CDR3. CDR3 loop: CASSLGQINTEVFF. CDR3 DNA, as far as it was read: TGTGCCAGCAGCCTCGGACAAATAAACACA.

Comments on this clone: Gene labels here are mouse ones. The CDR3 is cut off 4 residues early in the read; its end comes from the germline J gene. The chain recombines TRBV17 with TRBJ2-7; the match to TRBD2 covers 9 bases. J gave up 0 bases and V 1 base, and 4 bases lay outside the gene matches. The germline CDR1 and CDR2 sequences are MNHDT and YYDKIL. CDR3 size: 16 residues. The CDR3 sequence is CASSRGLGESSYEQYF. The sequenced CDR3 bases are TGTGCTAGCAGTAGAGGACTGGGGGAGAGCTCCTAT.

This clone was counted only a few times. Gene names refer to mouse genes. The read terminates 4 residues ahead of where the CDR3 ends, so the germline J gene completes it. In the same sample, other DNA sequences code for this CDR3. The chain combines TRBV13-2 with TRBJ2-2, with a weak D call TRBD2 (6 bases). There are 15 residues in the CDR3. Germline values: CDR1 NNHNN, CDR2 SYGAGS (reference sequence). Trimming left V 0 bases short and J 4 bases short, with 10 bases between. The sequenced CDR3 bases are TGTGCCAGCGGTGATGCGGGGGGAGGCACCGGG. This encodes CASGDAGGGTG. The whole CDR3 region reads CASGDAGGGTGQLYF.

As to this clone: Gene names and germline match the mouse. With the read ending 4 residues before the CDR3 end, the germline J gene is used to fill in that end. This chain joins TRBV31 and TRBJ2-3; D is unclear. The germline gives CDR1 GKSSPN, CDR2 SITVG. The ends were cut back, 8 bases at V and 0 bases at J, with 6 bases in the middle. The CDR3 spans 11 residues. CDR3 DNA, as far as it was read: TGTGCCCAAACTAGTGCAGAA. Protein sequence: CAQTSAE. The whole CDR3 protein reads CAQTSAETLYF.

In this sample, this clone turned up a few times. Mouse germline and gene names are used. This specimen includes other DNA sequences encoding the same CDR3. The CDR3: CASSQETSSAETLYF. The DNA read from the CDR3 is TGTGCCAGCAGCCAAGAGACATCTAGTGCAGAA. This sequence joins TRBV5 and TRBJ2-3, with unresolved D. Read sequence stops 4 residues before the CDR3 end, and the germline J gene provides the missing end. Germline assignment: CDR1 LGHNA and CDR2 YNLKQL (reference sequence). Trimming took 0 bases from V and 0 from J, leaving 7 bases between them. CDR3 length: 15 residues.

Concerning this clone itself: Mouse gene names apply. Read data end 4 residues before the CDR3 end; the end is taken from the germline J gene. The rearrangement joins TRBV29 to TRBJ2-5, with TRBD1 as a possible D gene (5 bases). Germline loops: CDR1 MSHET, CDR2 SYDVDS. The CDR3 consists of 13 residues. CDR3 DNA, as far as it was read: TGTGCTAGCAGTTTACCAGGGAAAGAC. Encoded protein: CASSLPGKD. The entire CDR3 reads CASSLPGKDTQYF.

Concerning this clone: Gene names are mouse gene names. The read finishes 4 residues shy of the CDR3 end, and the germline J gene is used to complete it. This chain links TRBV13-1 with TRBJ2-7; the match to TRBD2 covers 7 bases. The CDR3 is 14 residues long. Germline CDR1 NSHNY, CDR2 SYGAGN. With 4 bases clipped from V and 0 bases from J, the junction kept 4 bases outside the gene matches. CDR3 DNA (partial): TGTGCCAGCAGTCTACTGGGGAGCTCCTAT. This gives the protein CASSLLGSSY. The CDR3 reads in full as CASSLLGSSYEQYF.

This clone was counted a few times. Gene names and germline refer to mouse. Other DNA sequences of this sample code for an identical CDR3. CDR3 in amino acids: CTCSADLGGNTGQLYF. The sequenced part of the CDR3 DNA is TGCACCTGCAGTGCAGACCTGGGGGGCAACACCGGG. This sequence joins TRBV1 and TRBJ2-2, with 8 positions matching TRBD2. Coverage ceases 4 residues before the CDR3 finishes, and the germline J gene fills in the end. The CDR3 totals 16 residues. Germline V gives CDR1 NSQYPW, CDR2 LRSPGD (reference sequence). V lost 0 bases, J lost 2 bases, and 2 bases stayed unmatched.

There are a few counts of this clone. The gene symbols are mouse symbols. The covered CDR3 bases are TGTGCCAGCAGCCAACAAGCAGGGGGCGTTCAAGAC. This gives the protein CASSQQAGGVQD. The CDR3 in full is CASSQQAGGVQDTQYF. The V call is TRBV5, the J call TRBJ2-5; TRBD1 agrees at 8 bases. The read terminates 4 residues ahead of where the CDR3 ends, so the germline J gene completes it. Trimming took 2 bases from V and 3 from J; bases not matched to a gene: 7. Germline values: CDR1 LGHNA, CDR2 YNLKQL (reference sequence). The CDR3 spans 16 residues.

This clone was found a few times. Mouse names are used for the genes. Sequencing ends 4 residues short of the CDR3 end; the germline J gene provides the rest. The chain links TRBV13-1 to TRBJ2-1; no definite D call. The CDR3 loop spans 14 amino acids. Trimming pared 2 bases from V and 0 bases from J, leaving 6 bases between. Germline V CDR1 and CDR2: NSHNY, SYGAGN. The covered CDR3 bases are TGTGCCAGCAGTGAAGAGGGTAACTATGCT. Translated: CASSEEGNYA. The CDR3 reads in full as CASSEEGNYAEQFF.

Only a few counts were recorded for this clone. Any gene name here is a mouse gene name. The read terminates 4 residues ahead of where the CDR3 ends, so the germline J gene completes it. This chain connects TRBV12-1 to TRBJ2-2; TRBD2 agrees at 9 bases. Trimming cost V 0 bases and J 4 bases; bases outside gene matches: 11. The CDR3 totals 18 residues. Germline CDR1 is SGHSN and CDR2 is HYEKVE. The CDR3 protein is CASSLDGGALGGTGQLYF. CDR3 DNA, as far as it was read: TGTGCCAGCTCTCTCGATGGGGGGGCGCTTGGGGGCACCGGG.

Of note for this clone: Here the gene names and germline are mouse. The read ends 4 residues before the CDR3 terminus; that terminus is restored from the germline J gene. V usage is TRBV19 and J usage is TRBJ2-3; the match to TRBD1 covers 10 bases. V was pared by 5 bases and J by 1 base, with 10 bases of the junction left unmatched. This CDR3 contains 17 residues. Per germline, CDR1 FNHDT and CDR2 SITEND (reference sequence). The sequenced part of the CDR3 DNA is TGTGCCAGCAGCCGGGACAGGGGAAGGGGGGGTGCAGAA. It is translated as CASSRDRGRGGAE. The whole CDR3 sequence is CASSRDRGRGGAETLYF.

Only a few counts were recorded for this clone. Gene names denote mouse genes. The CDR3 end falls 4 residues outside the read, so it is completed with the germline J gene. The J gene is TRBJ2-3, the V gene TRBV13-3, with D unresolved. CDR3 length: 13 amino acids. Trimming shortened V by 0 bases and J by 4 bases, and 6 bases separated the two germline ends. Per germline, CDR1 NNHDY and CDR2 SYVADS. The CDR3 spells CASSDAGSETLYF. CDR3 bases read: TGTGCCAGCAGTGATGCAGGCTCAGAA.

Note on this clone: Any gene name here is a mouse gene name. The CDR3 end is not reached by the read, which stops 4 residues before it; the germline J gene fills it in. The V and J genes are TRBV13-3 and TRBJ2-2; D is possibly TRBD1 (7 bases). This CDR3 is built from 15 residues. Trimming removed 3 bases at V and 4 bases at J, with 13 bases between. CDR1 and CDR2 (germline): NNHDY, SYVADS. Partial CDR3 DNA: TGTGCCAGCAGTGCAGGGGGGTCTCCCACCGGG. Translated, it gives CASSAGGSPTG. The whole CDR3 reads CASSAGGSPTGQLYF.

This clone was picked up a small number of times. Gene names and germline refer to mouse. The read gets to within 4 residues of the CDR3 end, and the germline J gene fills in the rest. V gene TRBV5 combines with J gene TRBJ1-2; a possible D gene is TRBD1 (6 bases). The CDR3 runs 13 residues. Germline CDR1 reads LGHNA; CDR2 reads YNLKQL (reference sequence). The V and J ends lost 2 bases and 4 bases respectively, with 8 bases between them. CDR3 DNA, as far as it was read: TGTGCCAGCAGCCAAACACAGGGCTCC. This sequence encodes CASSQTQGS. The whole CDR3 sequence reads CASSQTQGSDYTF.

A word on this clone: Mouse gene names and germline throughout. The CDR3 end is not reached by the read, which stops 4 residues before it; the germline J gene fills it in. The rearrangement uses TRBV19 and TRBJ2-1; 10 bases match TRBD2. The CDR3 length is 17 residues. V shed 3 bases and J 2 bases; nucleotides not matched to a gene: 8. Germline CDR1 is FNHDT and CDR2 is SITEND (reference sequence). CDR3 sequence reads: CASSTDRDWGYYAEQFF. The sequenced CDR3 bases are TGTGCCAGCAGTACCGACCGGGACTGGGGTTACTATGCT.

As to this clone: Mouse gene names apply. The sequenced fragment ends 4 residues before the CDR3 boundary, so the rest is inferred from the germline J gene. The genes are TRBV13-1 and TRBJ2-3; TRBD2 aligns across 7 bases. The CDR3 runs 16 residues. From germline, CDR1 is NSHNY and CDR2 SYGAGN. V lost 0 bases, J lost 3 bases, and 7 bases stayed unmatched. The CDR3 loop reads CASSDAIGGGAETLYF. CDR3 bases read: TGTGCCAGCAGTGATGCAATCGGGGGGGGAGCAGAA.

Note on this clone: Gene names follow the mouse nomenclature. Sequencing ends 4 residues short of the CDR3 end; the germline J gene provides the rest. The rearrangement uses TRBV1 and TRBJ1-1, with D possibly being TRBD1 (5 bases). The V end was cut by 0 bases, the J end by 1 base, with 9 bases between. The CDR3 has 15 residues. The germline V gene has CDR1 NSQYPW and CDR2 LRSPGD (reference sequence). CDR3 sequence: CTCSADIRENTEVFF. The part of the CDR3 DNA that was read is TGCACCTGCAGTGCAGACATCAGGGAAAACACA.

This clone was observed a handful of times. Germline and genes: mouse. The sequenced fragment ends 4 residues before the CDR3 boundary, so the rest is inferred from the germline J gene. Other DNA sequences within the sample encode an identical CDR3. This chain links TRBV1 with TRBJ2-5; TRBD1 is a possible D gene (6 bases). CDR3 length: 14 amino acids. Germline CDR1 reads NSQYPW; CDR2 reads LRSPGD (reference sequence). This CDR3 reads CTCSADGTKDTQYF. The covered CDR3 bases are TGCACCTGCAGTGCAGACGGGACAAAAGAC.

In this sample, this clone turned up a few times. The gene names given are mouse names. The CDR3 region is CASSQDWGIYNSPLYF. CDR3 DNA, as far as it was read: TGTGCCAGCAGCCAAGATTGGGGGATATATAATTCGCCC. The rearrangement links TRBV5 to TRBJ1-6, with a tentative D call TRBD1 (5 bases). The read falls 3 residues short of the CDR3 end, and the missing part is taken from the germline J gene. TRBJ1-6 counts as an open reading frame of uncertain function. The CDR3 spans 16 residues. V gave up 0 bases and J gave up 4 bases, with 10 bases separating them. The germline gives CDR1 LGHNA, CDR2 YNLKQL (reference sequence).

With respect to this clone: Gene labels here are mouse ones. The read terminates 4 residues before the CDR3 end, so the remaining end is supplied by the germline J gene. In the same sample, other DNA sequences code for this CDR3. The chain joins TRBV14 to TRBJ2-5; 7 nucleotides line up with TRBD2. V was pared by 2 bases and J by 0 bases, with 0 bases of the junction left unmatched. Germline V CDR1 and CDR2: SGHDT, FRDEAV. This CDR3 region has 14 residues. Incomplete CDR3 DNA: TGTGCCAGCAGTTTTGGGGGGAACCAAGAC. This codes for CASSFGGNQD. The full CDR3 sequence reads CASSFGGNQDTQYF.

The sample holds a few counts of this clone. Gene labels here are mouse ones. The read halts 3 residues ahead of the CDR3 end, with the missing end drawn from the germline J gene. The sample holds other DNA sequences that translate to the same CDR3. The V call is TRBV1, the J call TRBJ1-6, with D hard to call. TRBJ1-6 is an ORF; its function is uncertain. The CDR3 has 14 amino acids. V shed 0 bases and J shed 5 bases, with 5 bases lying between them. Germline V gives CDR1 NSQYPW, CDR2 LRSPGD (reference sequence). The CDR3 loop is CTCSADQDNSPLYF. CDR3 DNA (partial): TGCACCTGCAGTGCAGATCAGGATAATTCGCCC.

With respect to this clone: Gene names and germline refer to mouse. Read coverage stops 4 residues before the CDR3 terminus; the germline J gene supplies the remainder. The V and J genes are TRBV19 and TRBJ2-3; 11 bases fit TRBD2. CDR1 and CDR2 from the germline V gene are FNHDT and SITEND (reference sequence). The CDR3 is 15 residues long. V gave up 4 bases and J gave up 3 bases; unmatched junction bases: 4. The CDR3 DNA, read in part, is TGTGCCAGCAGTCAGGGACTGGGGGAGGCAGAA. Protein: CASSQGLGEAE. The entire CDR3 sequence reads CASSQGLGEAETLYF. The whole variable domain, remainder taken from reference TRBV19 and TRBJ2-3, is GGIITQTPKFLIGQEGQKLTLKCQQNFNHDTMYWYRQDSGKGLRLIYYSITENDLQKGDLSEGYDASREKKSSFSLTVTSAQKNEMAVFLCASSQGLGEAETLYFGSGTRLTVL.

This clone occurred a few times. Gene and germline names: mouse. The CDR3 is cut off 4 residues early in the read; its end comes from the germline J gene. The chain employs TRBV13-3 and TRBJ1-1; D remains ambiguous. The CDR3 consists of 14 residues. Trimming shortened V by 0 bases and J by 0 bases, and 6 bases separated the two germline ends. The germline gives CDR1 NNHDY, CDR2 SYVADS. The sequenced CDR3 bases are TGTGCCAGCAGTGATGTGACAACAAACACA. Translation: CASSDVTTNT. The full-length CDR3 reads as CASSDVTTNTEVFF.